This TCR beta chain was retrieved from a study of memory CD4+ T cells and cytomegalovirus serostatus. The sort gate was single viable CD3+CD4+CD8-CD45RO+ cells for memory CD4+ T cells. Assay: immunoSEQ multiplex PCR; the TCRdb copy retains only in-frame clones and omits some. The sample shows approximately 61,000 clones, over 60% of them seen only once. This CDR3 comprises 13 residues. The V gene lost 4 bases and the J gene lost 8 bases, with 12 bases spanning the gap. Per germline, CDR1 LGHNA and CDR2 YSLEER. J is TRBJ1-3 and V is TRBV4-3; D unresolved. Sequenced input: memory CD4+ T cells from blood. The clonotype comes from an adult in good health and CMV-seronegative. Some clones in this sample may be carry-over from other donors' samples. Here the CDR3 DNA reads TGCGCCAGCAGCCCCTCCTTGGGTGACACCATATATTTT. Translated, it gives CASSPSLGDTIYF.